These 30 T cell receptor beta chains originate from one sample sequenced in a study of blood T cell repertoires in COVID-19. The assay was immunoSEQ multiplex PCR, and TCRdb's table has in-frame clones only and misses some. The profile shows around 280,000 clones, around four fifths of them singletons. The sample comprised peripheral blood. All receptors come from a woman in her fifties or sixties with active or convalescent COVID-19.

The chain links TRBV9 to TRBJ2-5; D remains ambiguous. With 0 bases removed from V and 8 bases from J, the gap between germline ends came to 11 bases. The CDR3 consists of 13 residues. CDR1 is SGDLS and CDR2 is YYNGEE in the germline V gene. For the CDR3, the DNA is TGTGCCAGCAGCGTAGACTACCGAGAAACCCAGTACTTC. This sequence encodes CASSVDYRETQYF.

The DNA for the CDR3 is TGTGCCAGCAGGCCGACTAGCGGCTCCTACAATGAGCAGTTCTTC. It specifies CASRPTSGSYNEQFF. The V call is TRBV6-5, the J call TRBJ2-1, with TRBD2 matching 9 bases. V was clipped by 6 bases and J by 0 bases; unmatched bases: 3. From germline, CDR1 is MNHEY and CDR2 SVGAGI. CDR3 length: 15 amino acids.

In DNA form, the CDR3 reads TGTGCCAGTAGGGGCAAGCTAGCCGCCGATCCCTACGAGCAGTACTTC. This codes for CASRGKLAADPYEQYF. The chain combines TRBV19 with TRBJ2-7, with a tentative D call TRBD2 (5 bases). Germline CDR1 is LNHDA and CDR2 is SQIVND (reference sequence). This CDR3 is built from 16 residues. V was clipped by 6 bases and J by 2 bases, with 20 bases between them.

The chain combines TRBV6-5 with TRBJ1-3; D ambiguous. V lost 11 bases and J 6 bases, leaving 14 bases between the germline ends. CDR1 MNHEY and CDR2 SVGAGI come from the germline V gene. This CDR3 spans 12 amino acids. The CDR3 DNA follows: TGTGCCGGCGTAGGAGGAGAAAACACCATATATTTT. This translates into CAGVGGENTIYF.

This chain uses TRBV4-2 with TRBJ1-1; possible D gene TRBD1, 5 bases. The germline CDR1 and CDR2 sequences are LGHNA and YNFKEQ. The V end was cut by 1 base, the J end by 1 base, with 22 bases between. This CDR3 contains 19 residues. Here the CDR3 reads CASSQGQWFSGKGNTEAFF. The CDR3 bases are TGTGCCAGCAGCCAAGGTCAATGGTTCTCAGGGAAAGGGAACACTGAAGCTTTCTTT.

A remark on this clone: This CDR3 is also generated by other DNA sequences in the sample. The rearrangement joins TRBV5-1 to TRBJ1-6; D unclear. Germline values: CDR1 SGHRS, CDR2 YFSETQ. The V end was cut by 0 bases, the J end by 6 bases, with 4 bases between. There are 13 residues in the CDR3. The CDR3 DNA sequence: TGCGCCAGCAGCTTGGTAGTTAATTCACCCCTCCACTTT. Translation: CASSLVVNSPLHF.

In this sample, this clone turned up a few times. The chain is built from TRBV19 and TRBJ1-2; tentatively, D is TRBD1 (5 bases). There are 13 residues in the CDR3. V lost 3 bases and J lost 6, with 11 bases in between. CDR1 and CDR2 from the germline V gene are LNHDA and SQIVND (reference sequence). In nucleotides, the CDR3 is TGTGCCAGTAGTATCCAGGGCGCGAATGGCTACACCTTC. It specifies CASSIQGANGYTF.

The gene calls are TRBV5-1 and TRBJ2-1; perhaps TRBD2 as D (5 bases). The ends were cut back, 5 bases at V and 7 bases at J, with 19 bases in the middle. Germline CDR1 is SGHRS and CDR2 is YFSETQ. The CDR3 is made up of 15 amino acids. DNA of the CDR3: TGCGCCAGCAGTACCACGCGGGCTTCTCTGAATGAGCAGTTCTTC. It translates to CASSTTRASLNEQFF.

The chain joins TRBV25-1 to TRBJ2-1; TRBD2 aligns across 8 bases. Trimming at V came to 8 bases and at J to 6 bases, leaving 6 bases not matched to a gene. This CDR3 contains 13 residues. The germline V gene has CDR1 MGHDK and CDR2 SYGVNS. In DNA form, the CDR3 reads TGTGCCAGCCTCTCCGGGACTAGCAATGAGCAGTTCTTC. Amino acid sequence: CASLSGTSNEQFF. The full variable domain, completed using reference TRBV25-1 and TRBJ2-1, is EADIYQTPRYLVIGTGKKITLECSQTMGHDKMYWYQQDPGMELHLIHYSYGVNSTEKGDLSSESTVSRIRTEHFPLTLESARPSHTSQYLCASLSGTSNEQFFGPGTRLTVL.

This chain uses TRBV10-3 with TRBJ1-4, with 7 bases lining up with TRBD1. Germline CDR1 reads ENHRY; CDR2 reads SYGVKD. The CDR3 contains 15 residues. Trimming took 0 bases from V and 7 from J; bases not matched to a gene: 5. The CDR3 loop is CAISESTGKGEKLFF. The DNA of the CDR3 is TGTGCCATCAGTGAGTCGACAGGGAAGGGTGAAAAACTGTTTTTT.

The V call is TRBV28, the J call TRBJ1-4, with D perhaps matching TRBD1 (5 bases). The CDR3 loop spans 15 amino acids. V dropped 3 bases and J dropped 8 bases, with 16 bases sitting between them. Germline V gene data show CDR1 as MDHEN and CDR2 as SYDVKM. In DNA, the CDR3 is TGTGCCAGCAGTTTTGGGGCAGGGCGGCAAGAAAAACTGTTTTTT. This translates into CASSFGAGRQEKLFF. Full variable domain (outside the CDR3, taken from reference TRBV28 and TRBJ1-4): DVKVTQSSRYLVKRTGEKVFLECVQDMDHENMFWYRQDPGLGLRLIYFSYDVKMKEKGDIPEGYSVSREKKERFSLILESASTNQTSMYLCASSFGAGRQEKLFFGSGTQLSVL.

The rearrangement joins TRBV28 to TRBJ2-7; TRBD2 aligns across 9 bases. The CDR3 totals 19 residues. The V segment lost 5 bases and the J segment 4 bases; nucleotides outside the gene matches: 21. Germline CDR1 is MDHEN and CDR2 is SYDVKM. The CDR3: CASSTRTSAIPIVKYEQYF. CDR3 DNA sequence: TGTGCCAGCAGTACCCGGACTAGCGCGATTCCTATTGTCAAGTACGAGCAGTACTTC.

This rearrangement joins TRBV5-1 to TRBJ2-1; TRBD2 matches at 12 bases. Looked up from germline, CDR1 is SGHRS and CDR2 is YFSETQ. The CDR3 extends over 16 amino acids. The junction had 8 bases not matched to a gene; V was cut back by 7 bases and J by 3 bases. The CDR3 is CASRPRTSGDYNEQFF. The CDR3 region has the DNA TGCGCCAGCCGCCCGCGGACTAGCGGGGACTACAATGAGCAGTTCTTC.

The J gene is TRBJ2-1, the V gene TRBV5-1; 9 nucleotides align to TRBD1. The CDR3 is made up of 15 amino acids. J gave up 6 bases and V 5 bases, and 9 bases lay outside the gene matches. The germline gives CDR1 SGHRS, CDR2 YFSETQ. The CDR3 loop reads CASRGLGTGSNEQFF. CDR3 nucleotides: TGCGCCAGCAGGGGGCTGGGGACAGGGAGCAATGAGCAGTTCTTC.

V is TRBV5-4 and J is TRBJ1-3; D possibly corresponds to TRBD1 (5 bases). The CDR3 contains 16 residues. Per germline, CDR1 SGHNT and CDR2 YYREEE (reference sequence). V gave up 1 base and J gave up 0 bases, with 11 bases separating them. DNA of the CDR3: TGTGCCAGCAGCTTGCCGGGGGTAAACTCTGGAAACACCATATATTTT. This translates into CASSLPGVNSGNTIYF.

The chain combines TRBV4-1 with TRBJ2-7; 8 nucleotides agree with TRBD1. The CDR3 is made up of 16 amino acids. Germline CDR1 MGHRA, CDR2 YSYEKL. After removal of 1 base from V and 7 bases from J, the junction contained 12 bases not matched to a gene. The CDR3 DNA is TGCGCCAGCAGCCAAGGTACCGGACAGGGTGGTAGGGAGCAGTACTTC. As protein: CASSQGTGQGGREQYF.

This CDR3 reads CASSIGRLAGYNEQFF. The DNA for the CDR3 is TGTGCCAGCAGTATAGGGAGACTAGCGGGCTACAATGAGCAGTTCTTC. The V call is TRBV27, the J call TRBJ2-1; 10 bases line up with TRBD2. The germline V gene encodes CDR1 MNHEY and CDR2 SMNVEV (reference sequence). After removal of 5 bases from V and 3 bases from J, the junction contained 7 bases not matched to a gene. This CDR3 has 16 amino acids.

The chain couples TRBV9 to TRBJ1-4, with 9 bases identical to TRBD1. The CDR3 totals 15 residues. In germline, CDR1 is SGDLS, CDR2 YYNGEE. J lost 6 bases, V lost 4 bases, and 7 bases had no gene match. Here the CDR3 reads CASSLGQGNHEKLFF. Here the CDR3 DNA reads TGTGCCAGCAGCCTTGGACAGGGGAACCATGAAAAACTGTTTTTT.

This chain uses TRBV11-2 with TRBJ2-7, with 7 nucleotides matching TRBD2. The CDR3 has 17 residues. Germline trimming cut 5 bases from V and 6 bases from J; bases unmatched to any gene: 19. Per germline, CDR1 SGHAT and CDR2 FQNNGV. CDR3 region: CASSTLAPRSREGEQYF. In nucleotides, the CDR3 is TGTGCCAGCAGCACACTTGCCCCCCGAAGCAGGGAGGGCGAGCAGTACTTC. The full variable domain, rest sourced from reference TRBV11-2 and TRBJ2-7, is EAGVAQSPRYKIIEKRQSVAFWCNPISGHATLYWYQQILGQGPKLLIQFQNNGVVDDSQLPKDRFSAERLKGVDSTLKIQPAKLEDSAVYLCASSTLAPRSREGEQYFGPGTRLTVT.

The genes are TRBV28 and TRBJ2-7, with a tentative D call TRBD2 (6 bases). Trimming shortened V by 4 bases and J by 5 bases, and 21 bases separated the two germline ends. The CDR3 covers 16 residues. Germline values: CDR1 MDHEN, CDR2 SYDVKM. CDR3 sequence: CASSSPGAGRSHEQYF. In DNA form, the CDR3 reads TGTGCCAGCAGTTCCCCTGGGGCGGGGAGGTCACACGAGCAGTACTTC.

The chain combines TRBV28 with TRBJ1-3; tentatively, D is TRBD1 (5 bases). The CDR3 is made up of 16 amino acids. Trimming cost V 5 bases and J 2 bases, with 16 bases left between them. Germline loops: CDR1 MDHEN, CDR2 SYDVKM. In DNA, the CDR3 is TGTGCCAGCAGTACACCCAGGGAAGGAGCTGGAAACACCATATATTTT. Its translation is CASSTPREGAGNTIYF.

V and J are TRBV28 and TRBJ1-1; D gene ambiguous. Trimming stripped 5 bases from V and 3 bases from J, with 16 bases between. Germline lookup yields CDR1 MDHEN and CDR2 SYDVKM. There are 15 residues in the CDR3. Here the CDR3 reads CASSPPRGRDTEAFF. The CDR3 nucleotides are TGTGCCAGCAGTCCACCCCGGGGAAGGGACACTGAAGCTTTCTTT.

DNA for the CDR3: TGTGCCAGCAGTGAAGCGCTAGGGGGAGCCCCCCTTGAGACCCAGTACTTC. Its translation is CASSEALGGAPLETQYF. The J gene is TRBJ2-5, the V gene TRBV6-1; D might be TRBD1 (6 bases). The germline gives CDR1 MNHNS, CDR2 SASEGT. V lost 0 bases to trimming and J lost 5 bases, with 19 bases between them. The CDR3 runs 17 residues.

V usage is TRBV3-1 (or the pseudogene TRBV3-2) and J usage is TRBJ2-1; weak D call: TRBD2 (5 bases). This CDR3 spans 16 amino acids. Germline CDR1 and CDR2: LGHDT and YNNKEL (reference sequence). V shed 2 bases and J shed 4 bases, with 15 bases lying between them. CDR3 amino acids: CASSQSVLPGYNEQFF. The CDR3 region has the DNA TGTGCCAGCAGCCAATCTGTCCTCCCGGGGTACAATGAGCAGTTCTTC.

This chain connects TRBV7-6 to TRBJ1-1; 7 bases match TRBD1. Germline loops: CDR1 SGHVS, CDR2 FNYEAQ. The CDR3 runs to 14 residues. The J segment lost 6 bases and the V segment lost 5 bases, leaving 9 bases of the junction unmatched. The CDR3 loop reads CASSDLYRGPEAFF. Here the CDR3 DNA reads TGTGCCAGCAGCGACCTCTACAGGGGCCCTGAAGCTTTCTTT.

This chain joins TRBV29-1 and TRBJ2-7; 15 bases align to TRBD2. The CDR3 has 14 residues. Germline CDR1 reads SQVTM; CDR2 reads ANQGSEA. V dropped 4 bases and J dropped 4; count of bases not matched to a gene: 2. The DNA of the CDR3 is TGCAGCGTTGCCGGACTAGCGGGAGGGTACGAGCAGTACTTC. It is translated as CSVAGLAGGYEQYF.

The J gene is TRBJ1-1, the V gene TRBV29-1, with 7 bases fitting TRBD1. Trimming took 8 bases from V and 4 from J; bases not matched to a gene: 13. Germline CDR1 and CDR2: SQVTM and ANQGSEA. This CDR3 region has 14 residues. In nucleotides, the CDR3 is TGCAGCCATTCGAAAACCGACAGGGTCACTGAAGCTTTCTTT. Translated, it gives CSHSKTDRVTEAFF.

The chain links TRBV19 to TRBJ2-6; D possibly corresponds to TRBD1 (6 bases). Trimming took off 7 bases at V and 0 bases at J, with 13 bases between the two ends. This CDR3 has 16 amino acids. CDR1 is LNHDA, CDR2 SQIVND, per germline (reference sequence). CDR3 sequence (DNA): TGTGCCAGTACCAAAGGGGGTGGCTCTGGGGCCAACGTCCTGACTTTC. Translating gives CASTKGGGSGANVLTF.

V and J are TRBV30 and TRBJ2-1; maybe TRBD2 (6 bases). There are 16 residues in the CDR3. V was shortened by 8 bases and J by 10 bases, with 30 bases between the two germline ends. Germline V gene lookup returns CDR1 GTSNPN and CDR2 SVGIG (reference sequence). CDR3 residues: CAGGRSPGVRSREQFF. DNA for the CDR3: TGTGCCGGGGGAAGGAGTCCGGGAGTACGATCCAGAGAGCAGTTCTTC.

Here the CDR3 reads CATSVRQGGEQFF. DNA for the CDR3: TGTGCCACCAGTGTACGACAGGGCGGTGAGCAGTTCTTC. This chain uses TRBV24-1 with TRBJ2-1, with 7 positions matching TRBD1. Per the germline V gene, CDR1 is KGHDR and CDR2 is SFDVKD. The CDR3 is 13 amino acids. With 5 bases clipped from V and 9 bases from J, the junction kept 6 bases outside the gene matches.